The entry that follows covers one TCR beta chain sequence. The data originate from a study of Graves' ophthalmopathy and Graves' hyperthyroidism. Germline V CDR1 and CDR2: MNHEY, SVGEGT. The CDR3 has 17 amino acids. Trimming took 0 bases from V and 3 from J, leaving 14 bases between them. TCR beta CDR3 amplification used RNA transcripts. RT-PCR in the first round used HTBI primers; a second-round multiplex PCR followed. TCRdb re-called the multiplex PCR reads with MiXCR, one entry per CDR3 protein. Among roughly 400,000 distinct CDR3 sequences, about a sixth were seen once, and the ten largest hold 1.6%.

The specimen sequenced was peripheral blood. The receptor was isolated from a woman aged 18 to 35 with Graves' ophthalmopathy. V gene TRBV6-2 or TRBV6-3 combines with J gene TRBJ2-2, with D possibly matching TRBD2 (5 bases). This CDR3 reads CASSYSPSGVYTGELFF. CDR3 nucleotides: TGTGCCAGCAGTTACTCGCCATCCGGGGTCTACACCGGGGAGCTGTTTTTT.